This T cell receptor (beta chain) was sequenced for a study of shared clonotypes between healthy human individuals. TCRdb's copy holds only in-frame clones and misses some; the assay was immunoSEQ multiplex PCR. The sample yields about 1 million clones, about 77% seen once. This CDR3 is built from 12 residues. With V trimmed by 6 bases and J by 4 bases, 3 bases remained unmatched. Looked up from germline, CDR1 is SGHAT and CDR2 is FQNNGV. This clone came up once. Its antigen is undetermined. Findings and caveats of the study: Among non-shared clonotypes, generation probabilities were lower than among those shared by all four donors.

Donors were healthy HIV-negative adults without recently reported acute infections or vaccinations. Everyone who donated was a Caucasian adult who lived in Nashville, Tennessee. CD45RA+ naive and CD45RA-negative memory subsets were separated from CD4+ cells. This TCR was recovered from a young man in good health. V is TRBV11-2 and J is TRBJ2-7; 7 bases agree with TRBD1. Source material: memory CD4+ T cells sorted from blood. Subset defined: CD45RA-negative fraction. CDR3 amino acids: CASSPGGYEQYF. The CDR3 DNA is TGTGCCAGCAGTCCAGGGGGATACGAGCAGTACTTC. Full variable domain (remainder filled in from reference TRBV11-2 and TRBJ2-7): EAGVAQSPRYKIIEKRQSVAFWCNPISGHATLYWYQQILGQGPKLLIQFQNNGVVDDSQLPKDRFSAERLKGVDSTLKIQPAKLEDSAVYLCASSPGGYEQYFGPGTRLTVT.